The sequence of this T cell receptor beta chain was determined in a study of T cells in Graves' hyperthyroidism and ophthalmopathy. The investigators amplified TCR beta CDR3 regions from RNA transcripts. Researchers ran a first-round RT-PCR on the TCR CDR3 using the HTBI primer set. MiXCR, applied by TCRdb to the multiplex PCR reads, yields one record per CDR3 protein. The top ten hold 25% to 30% of the sample, which has 350,000 to 450,000 distinct CDR3 sequences, over 13% seen once. The CDR3 is 13 residues long. Trimming removed 7 bases at V and 7 bases at J, with 13 bases between. Germline V gene lookup returns CDR1 MNHEY and CDR2 SVGEGT. Orbital computed tomography and thyroid ultrasound, together with serum TRAb and thyroxine and clinical symptoms, were used for diagnoses. An approximately 9.4 ml volume of fresh peripheral blood provided the PBMCs.

The sample comprised blood. This clonotype was obtained from a man in his fifties with Graves' ophthalmopathy. V and J are TRBV6-2 or TRBV6-3 and TRBJ1-4; D possibly corresponds to TRBD1 (5 bases). The CDR3 region is CASTPRVFEKLFF. CDR3 coding DNA: TGTGCCAGCACACCCAGGGTTTTTGAAAAACTGTTTTTT.